Listed below are T cell receptor beta chains from one sample, sequenced in a study of blood T cell repertoires in COVID-19. Assay used: immunoSEQ multiplex PCR; TCRdb lists only in-frame clones, some missing. The sample consists of 250,000 to 350,000 clones, more than 70% of them appearing once. Sequenced: peripheral blood. Receptor source: a woman between 45 and 60 years old who had recovered from COVID-19. The CDR3 runs from the conserved cysteine through the conserved F or W. Each record gives: D gene, V gene, J gene, clone size, CDR3 protein, CDR3 DNA. A D gene is named only where the DNA matches it firmly. Clone size is shown for a subset of rows, as once, few, many or a class of expanded clone.

D gene: NA
V gene: TRBV6-5
J gene: TRBJ1-2
clone size: once
CDR3 protein: CASILDRNNYGYTF
CDR3 DNA: TGTGCCAGCATCCTGGACAGAAACAACTATGGCTACACCTTC

D gene: NA
V gene: TRBV4-1
J gene: TRBJ1-6
clone size: NA
CDR3 protein: CASSQGRARGDSPLHF
CDR3 DNA: TGCGCCAGCAGCCAAGGGCGGGCCAGGGGTGATTCACCCCTCCACTTT

D gene: TRBD1
V gene: TRBV27
J gene: TRBJ1-2
clone size: NA
CDR3 protein: CASSQGGAGYGYTF
CDR3 DNA: TGTGCCAGCAGTCAAGGGGGCGCGGGCTATGGCTACACCTTC

D gene: NA
V gene: TRBV7-3
J gene: TRBJ2-5
clone size: NA
CDR3 protein: CASSPMPGVQETQYF
CDR3 DNA: TGTGCCAGCAGCCCCATGCCGGGAGTCCAAGAGACCCAGTACTTC

D gene: TRBD1
V gene: TRBV6-2/TRBV6-3
J gene: TRBJ1-4
clone size: few
CDR3 protein: CASSYPRQGRNEKLFF
CDR3 DNA: TGTGCCAGCAGTTACCCTCGACAGGGAAGGAATGAAAAACTGTTTTTT

D gene: NA
V gene: TRBV3-1/TRBV3-2
J gene: TRBJ2-1
clone size: NA
CDR3 protein: CASSQEGWGGSYNEQFF
CDR3 DNA: TGTGCCAGCAGCCAAGAGGGATGGGGCGGATCCTACAATGAGCAGTTCTTC

D gene: NA
V gene: TRBV6-2/TRBV6-3
J gene: TRBJ2-1
clone size: once
CDR3 protein: CASSLSLLGRSSYNEQFF
CDR3 DNA: TGTGCCAGCAGCCTGTCGTTATTGGGGCGGAGCTCCTACAATGAGCAGTTCTTC

D gene: TRBD1
V gene: TRBV7-9
J gene: TRBJ1-2
clone size: NA
CDR3 protein: CASSLGAGTGDDGYTF
CDR3 DNA: TGTGCCAGCAGCTTAGGGGCCGGGACAGGGGATGATGGCTACACCTTC

D gene: TRBD2
V gene: TRBV7-9
J gene: TRBJ2-1
clone size: once
CDR3 protein: CASSLGGVPLSGRHEQFF
CDR3 DNA: TGTGCCAGCAGCTTAGGGGGCGTTCCCCTTAGCGGGAGACATGAGCAGTTCTTC

D gene: NA
V gene: TRBV28
J gene: TRBJ2-1
clone size: NA
CDR3 protein: CASSGQGGSYNEQFF
CDR3 DNA: TGTGCCAGCAGTGGACAGGGAGGGTCCTACAATGAGCAGTTCTTC

D gene: TRBD1
V gene: TRBV27
J gene: TRBJ2-1
clone size: NA
CDR3 protein: CASSPGTGRAREQFF
CDR3 DNA: TGTGCCAGCAGCCCAGGGACAGGGAGAGCGCGGGAGCAGTTCTTC

D gene: NA
V gene: TRBV23-1
J gene: TRBJ2-5
clone size: NA
CDR3 protein: CASSQRLGTFPEKETQYF
CDR3 DNA: TGCGCCAGCAGTCAAAGATTGGGGACTTTCCCAGAGAAAGAGACCCAGTACTTC

D gene: TRBD1
V gene: TRBV19
J gene: TRBJ1-2
clone size: NA
CDR3 protein: CASSHRQGLNGYTF
CDR3 DNA: TGTGCCAGTAGCCACCGACAGGGTTTGAATGGCTACACCTTC

D gene: NA
V gene: TRBV19
J gene: TRBJ2-3
clone size: NA
CDR3 protein: CASSIRTGSTDTQYF
CDR3 DNA: TGTGCCAGTAGTATTAGGACGGGATCCACAGATACGCAGTATTTT

D gene: TRBD1
V gene: TRBV12-3/TRBV12-4
J gene: TRBJ2-3
clone size: NA
CDR3 protein: CASGTGARDTQYF
CDR3 DNA: TGTGCCAGCGGGACAGGGGCGAGGGATACGCAGTATTTT

D gene: NA
V gene: TRBV7-2
J gene: TRBJ2-7
clone size: once
CDR3 protein: CASSLESRTNYEQYF
CDR3 DNA: TGTGCCAGCAGCTTAGAATCAAGGACAAACTACGAGCAGTACTTC

D gene: TRBD1
V gene: TRBV19
J gene: TRBJ1-2
clone size: NA
CDR3 protein: CASSPGQGYGYTF
CDR3 DNA: TGTGCCAGTAGTCCCGGACAGGGGTATGGCTACACCTTC

D gene: TRBD1
V gene: TRBV7-2
J gene: TRBJ1-5
clone size: NA
CDR3 protein: CASSPDRAGHQPQHF
CDR3 DNA: TGTGCCAGCAGCCCAGACAGGGCCGGGCATCAGCCCCAGCATTTT

D gene: TRBD2
V gene: TRBV28
J gene: TRBJ2-3
clone size: NA
CDR3 protein: CASSSPGTSGGSGDTQYF
CDR3 DNA: TGTGCCAGCAGCTCACCCGGGACTAGCGGGGGGTCCGGAGATACGCAGTATTTT

D gene: NA
V gene: TRBV28
J gene: TRBJ2-2
clone size: NA
CDR3 protein: CASSSRSYTGELFF
CDR3 DNA: TGTGCCAGCAGTTCTCGTAGTTACACCGGGGAGCTGTTTTTT

D gene: NA
V gene: TRBV19
J gene: TRBJ1-2
clone size: NA
CDR3 protein: CASSFTDYGYTF
CDR3 DNA: TGTGCCAGTAGTTTCACAGACTATGGCTACACCTTC

D gene: TRBD2
V gene: TRBV10-1
J gene: TRBJ2-1
clone size: NA
CDR3 protein: CASSESGGVDEQFF
CDR3 DNA: TGCGCCAGCAGTGAGAGCGGGGGGGTCGATGAGCAGTTCTTC

D gene: TRBD2
V gene: TRBV7-3
J gene: TRBJ2-2
clone size: NA
CDR3 protein: CASSSVAGGAGELFF
CDR3 DNA: TGTGCCAGCAGCTCTGTAGCGGGAGGGGCCGGGGAGCTGTTTTTT

D gene: NA
V gene: TRBV18
J gene: TRBJ2-5
clone size: NA
CDR3 protein: CASSPRSSDFPQYF
CDR3 DNA: TGTGCCAGCTCACCACGATCTAGCGATTTCCCCCAGTACTTC